This TCR beta chain derives from a study of T cell clonality in common variable immunodeficiency. Points from the study as a whole: Compared with controls, CVID subjects had fewer shared TCRbeta clones. Reportedly, TCR beta sequences from common variable immunodeficiency showed fewer deletions and N-nucleotide insertions.

The method was immunoSEQ multiplex PCR; TCRdb's version includes in-frame clones alone and lacks a portion of them. Singletons are absent from the sample, which has some 50,000 clones. Note on this clone: Its matching antigen is unknown. The sequence runs out 3 residues before the end of the CDR3; the remainder is reconstructed from the germline J gene.

The CDR3 runs 15 residues. J was trimmed by 7 bases and V by 5 bases; bases with no gene match: 8. Germline lookup yields CDR1 SEHNR and CDR2 FQNEAQ (reference sequence). The sample comprised peripheral blood mononuclear cells. The receptor was isolated from a person between 18 and 75 years old in good health. The V gene is TRBV7-9, the J gene TRBJ2-2; 9 positions match TRBD1. CDR3: CASSPRTGAGGELFF. The covered CDR3 bases are TGTGCCAGCAGCCCCCGGACAGGGGCTGGCGGGGAG.